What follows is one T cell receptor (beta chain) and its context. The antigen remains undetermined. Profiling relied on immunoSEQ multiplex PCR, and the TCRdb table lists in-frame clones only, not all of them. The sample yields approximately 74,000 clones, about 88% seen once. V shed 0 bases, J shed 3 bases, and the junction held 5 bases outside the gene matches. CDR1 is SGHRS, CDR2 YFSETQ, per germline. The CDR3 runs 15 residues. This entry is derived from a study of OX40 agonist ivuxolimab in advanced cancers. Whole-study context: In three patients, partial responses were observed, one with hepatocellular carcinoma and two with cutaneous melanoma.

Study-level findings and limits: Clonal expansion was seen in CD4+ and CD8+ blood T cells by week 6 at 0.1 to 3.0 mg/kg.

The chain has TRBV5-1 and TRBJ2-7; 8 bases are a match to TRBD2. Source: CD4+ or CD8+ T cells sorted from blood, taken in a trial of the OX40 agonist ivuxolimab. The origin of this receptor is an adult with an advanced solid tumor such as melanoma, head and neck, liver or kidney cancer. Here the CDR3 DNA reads TGCGCCAGCAGCTTGGTGGCGGGAGGTCTCTACGAGCAGTACTTC. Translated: CASSLVAGGLYEQYF.